Presented here are 6 T cell receptor beta chains from one specimen sequenced in a study of blood T cell repertoires in COVID-19. Data came from immunoSEQ multiplex PCR; TCRdb stores just in-frame clones and leaves some out. This table holds tens of thousands of clones, roughly 86% found once. The sample was peripheral blood. These receptors came from a human donor in a cohort sampled during active COVID-19.

The rearrangement links TRBV24-1 to TRBJ2-5, with TRBD1 matching 9 bases. Trimming at V came to 7 bases and at J to 4 bases, leaving 6 bases not matched to a gene. The CDR3 is 14 amino acids. Germline V gene data show CDR1 as KGHDR and CDR2 as SFDVKD. CDR3 coding DNA: TGTGCCACCAGCGGGACAGGGAAGGGAGAGACCCAGTACTTC. Amino acids: CATSGTGKGETQYF.

The rearrangement links TRBV5-1 to TRBJ1-4; no reliable D call. The CDR3 consists of 15 residues. V was pared by 1 base and J by 0 bases, with 7 bases between. CDR1 and CDR2 (germline): SGHRS, YFSETQ. The CDR3: CASSLTGTTNEKLFF. Here the CDR3 DNA reads TGCGCCAGCAGCTTGACGGGGACAACTAATGAAAAACTGTTTTTT. Full variable domain (missing parts from reference TRBV5-1 and TRBJ1-4): KAGVTQTPRYLIKTRGQQVTLSCSPISGHRSVSWYQQTPGQGLQFLFEYFSETQRNKGNFPGRFSGRQFSNSRSEMNVSTLELGDSALYLCASSLTGTTNEKLFFGSGTQLSVL.

The V gene is TRBV7-9, the J gene TRBJ2-7, with TRBD2 matching 13 bases. CDR1 and CDR2 from the germline V gene are SEHNR and FQNEAQ (reference sequence). J lost 3 bases, V lost 5 bases, and 7 bases had no gene match. This CDR3 is 16 amino acids long. The CDR3 DNA reads as TGTGCCAGCAGCCCCGGACTAGCGGGAGTGCTCTACGAGCAGTACTTC. Residues: CASSPGLAGVLYEQYF.

In nucleotides, the CDR3 is TGTGCCAGCAGCCCCCCCCGCTCCTACGAGCAGTACTTC. Its protein is CASSPPRSYEQYF. This rearrangement joins TRBV4-2 to TRBJ2-7; D not certain. V was cut by 4 bases and J by 0 bases, with 7 bases left in between. CDR1 and CDR2 from the germline V gene are LGHNA and YNFKEQ. The CDR3 loop spans 13 amino acids.

The rearrangement joins TRBV30 to TRBJ1-1; 10 nucleotides agree with TRBD1. V was pared by 6 bases and J by 1 base, with 11 bases of the junction left unmatched. Germline V gene sequence: CDR1 GTSNPN, CDR2 SVGIG (reference sequence). The CDR3 is 16 residues long. The CDR3, as DNA: TGTGCCTGCAAAAGGGACAGGGGCCATGAGAACACTGAAGCTTTCTTT. It is translated as CACKRDRGHENTEAFF. The whole variable domain, remainder taken from reference TRBV30 and TRBJ1-1, is SQTIHQWPATLVQPVGSPLSLECTVEGTSNPNLYWYRQAAGRGLQLLFYSVGIGQISSEVPQNLSASRPQDRQFILSSKKLLLSDSGFYLCACKRDRGHENTEAFFGQGTRLTVV.

The chain recombines TRBV19 with TRBJ2-2; TRBD2 matches at 7 bases. V lost 7 bases to trimming and J lost 0 bases; unmatched junction nucleotides: 14. CDR3 length: 18 amino acids. CDR1 and CDR2 (germline): LNHDA, SQIVND (reference sequence). CDR3 coding DNA: TGTGCCAGTACCGGGTATATATTTAGCGGGCCGAACACCGGGGAGCTGTTTTTT. Translation gives CASTGYIFSGPNTGELFF.